This T cell receptor beta chain was sequenced in a study of regulatory dendritic cells for organ transplantation. Trimming took 3 bases from V and 3 from J; bases not matched to a gene: 2. This CDR3 is built from 14 residues. CDR1 and CDR2 from the germline V gene are SGDLS and YYNGEE. Clones were sequenced by immunoSEQ multiplex PCR, and TCRdb holds only the in-frame ones, with some missing. The sample carries 30,000 or so clones, around 83% recorded once. Sequencing was performed on naive CD4+ T cells from blood. Subset described: CD45RA+ naive T cells. This clonotype originated in a human donor in good health. This chain uses TRBV9 with TRBJ2-5; TRBD2 aligns across 10 bases. The CDR3 nucleotides are TGTGCCAGCAGCGCTGGACTAGCGGAAGAGACCCAGTACTTC. It translates to CASSAGLAEETQYF.